This TCR beta chain was obtained from a study of blood T cell repertoires in COVID-19. Study background: Spain, Italy and the United States supplied samples that represented acute and convalescent COVID-19. From T cells, B-cell-depleted T cells, or PBMCs came the material, which was cDNA or gDNA.

Per the study methods: Amplified reference gene primers provided the basis for estimating nucleated cell counts. The table came from immunoSEQ multiplex PCR; TCRdb's copy has only in-frame clones and leaves some out. That table supplies the V and J calls and clone size; D and trimming were determined from the DNA. Seen here are about 220,000 clones, around 84% observed once, and the top ten hold around 2%. The CDR3 runs 13 residues. Germline CDR1 and CDR2: PRHDT and FYEKMQ (reference sequence). V was clipped by 7 bases and J by 5 bases, with 14 bases between them. The receptor's source is a middle-aged man who had recovered from COVID-19. Input material: peripheral blood. J is TRBJ1-2 and V is TRBV13; no clear D. CDR3 coding DNA: TGTGCCAGCACCACTTCAGGATTATATGGCTACACCTTC. Amino acids: CASTTSGLYGYTF. The whole variable domain, filled in from reference TRBV13 and TRBJ1-2, reads AAGVIQSPRHLIKEKRETATLKCYPIPRHDTVYWYQQGPGQDPQFLISFYEKMQSDKGSIPDRFSAQQFSDYHSELNMSSLELGDSALYFCASTTSGLYGYTFGSGTRLTVV.